These T cell receptor beta chains were read from a single sample in a study of early T cells in non-severe SARS-CoV-2 infection. TCRdb re-derived calls from the 5' RACE reads in MiXCR, one entry per CDR3 protein. Here the sample spans about 69,000 distinct CDR3 sequences, roughly a tenth being singletons. The sequenced material came from whole blood. Every receptor here comes from an adult who was a healthcare worker with PCR-confirmed SARS-CoV-2 infection or an uninfected control (not recorded which). Each CDR3 is given without its conserved first and last residue. Fields, in order: V gene, J gene, CDR3 protein.

>TRBV28|TRBJ1-5
ATTGGRNQPQH
>TRBV5-4|TRBJ2-7
ASSFFGSGYEQY
>TRBV20-1|TRBJ2-3
SADNRDGTDTQY
>TRBV10-3|TRBJ2-3
AISDSRGPTDTQY
>TRBV3-1|TRBJ1-6
ASSQEGAPLH
>TRBV18|TRBJ1-1
ASSPQGIRTEAF
>TRBV13|TRBJ1-1
ASSPRVGEAF
>TRBV29-1|TRBJ2-7
SVEYGTAYEQY
>TRBV25-1|TRBJ2-3
ASGWGHSDTQY
>TRBV7-3|TRBJ2-2
ASSPGTNTGELF
>TRBV7-6|TRBJ2-7
ASSSLTGSDGYEQY
>TRBV3-1|TRBJ2-3
ASSQDGSRTDTQY
>TRBV7-2|TRBJ2-1
ASSRTSGRAGNEQF
>TRBV4-2|TRBJ2-3
ASSQGGFTDTQY
>TRBV7-9|TRBJ2-1
ATSSPGRVNEQF